Below are 12 T cell receptor beta chains sequenced from a single sample in a study of T cell repertoires in cytomegalovirus infection. Using its own MiXCR run on the reads, TCRdb lists one record per CDR3 protein. This table has hundreds of thousands of distinct CDR3 sequences, 20% to 25% appearing once. The sequenced material came from CD8+ T cells from PBMCs. The source is a human donor in good health (CMV status not recorded). Some clones in this sample may be carry-over from other donors' samples.

This clonotype was recorded at least ten times. The gene calls are TRBV12-3 or TRBV12-4 and TRBJ1-2; D not resolved. The CDR3 covers 14 residues. The V end was cut by 3 bases, the J end by 4 bases, with 12 bases between. CDR3 region: CASSFGRTSYGYTF. For the CDR3, the DNA is TGTGCCAGCAGTTTTGGGCGGACGAGCTATGGCTACACCTTC.

This clonotype was observed a few times. This chain uses TRBV7-6 with TRBJ1-1; a possible D gene is TRBD1 (5 bases). CDR3 length: 23 amino acids. CDR1 and CDR2 from the germline V gene are SGHVS and FNYEAQ. V gave up 1 base and J gave up 0 bases, with 33 bases separating them. The CDR3 here is CASSLGSLVGPGQTNFMNTEAFF. In DNA, the CDR3 is TGTGCCAGCAGCTTAGGTAGCCTGGTGGGACCTGGGCAGACAAACTTCATGAACACTGAAGCTTTCTTT.

This clonotype was counted ten times or more. The V gene is TRBV10-3, the J gene TRBJ2-3; D gene ambiguous. The CDR3 covers 14 residues. The germline V gene has CDR1 ENHRY and CDR2 SYGVKD. The V end lost 2 bases, the J end lost 4 bases, and 10 bases lay between the germline ends. The CDR3: CAISERSRADTQYF. Here the CDR3 DNA reads TGTGCCATCAGTGAGAGGAGTCGGGCAGATACGCAGTATTTT.

This clonotype was counted at least ten times. The chain employs TRBV10-1 and TRBJ2-7; D is uncertain. This CDR3 is built from 15 residues. The V gene's germline CDR1 is WNHNN and CDR2 SYGVQD (reference sequence). The V end lost 0 bases, the J end lost 3 bases, and 12 bases lay between the germline ends. CDR3 sequence: CASSESAGLYYEQYF. Here the CDR3 DNA reads TGCGCCAGCAGTGAGTCGGCCGGGCTATACTACGAGCAGTACTTC.

This clonotype has just a few counts. The chain uses TRBV6-2 or TRBV6-3 and TRBJ2-1; 11 bases match TRBD2. The germline gives CDR1 MNHEY, CDR2 SVGEGT. The CDR3 is 15 residues long. With V trimmed by 2 bases and J by 8 bases, 5 bases remained unmatched. CDR3 protein: CASSYRLAGGDEQFF. In nucleotides, the CDR3 is TGTGCCAGCAGTTACCGTCTAGCGGGGGGAGATGAGCAGTTCTTC.

In this sample, this clonotype turned up many times. The chain has TRBV7-3 and TRBJ2-2; D is possibly TRBD1 or TRBD2 (5 bases each). The CDR3 is made up of 13 amino acids. V was shortened by 2 bases and J by 6 bases, with 7 bases between the two germline ends. Germline assignment: CDR1 SGHTA and CDR2 FQGTGA. CDR3 DNA: TGTGCCAGCAGCTTAGAGGGGCCCGGGGAGCTGTTTTTT. Amino acids: CASSLEGPGELFF. Filled out from reference TRBV7-3 and TRBJ2-2, the complete variable domain reads GAGVSQTPSNKVTEKGKYVELRCDPISGHTALYWYRQSLGQGPEFLIYFQGTGAADDSGLPNDRFFAVRPEGSVSTLKIQRTERGDSAVYLCASSLEGPGELFFGEGSRLTVL.

V is TRBV28 and J is TRBJ1-2; D unresolved. This CDR3 comprises 15 residues. The ends were cut back, 3 bases at V and 1 base at J, with 12 bases in the middle. Per the germline V gene, CDR1 is MDHEN and CDR2 is SYDVKM. The CDR3 coding sequence is TGTGCCAGCAGTTTCTGGCTTACAGATAACTATGGCTACACCTTC. Its translation is CASSFWLTDNYGYTF.

J is TRBJ1-3 and V is TRBV29-1; D gene ambiguous. The V end was cut by 5 bases, the J end by 1 base, with 9 bases between. The V gene's germline CDR1 is SQVTM and CDR2 ANQGSEA. CDR3 size: 13 residues. CDR3 sequence reads: CSVWASSGNTIYF. The DNA of the CDR3 is TGCAGCGTTTGGGCTTCGTCTGGAAACACCATATATTTT. The variable domain in full, with the rest retrieved from reference TRBV29-1 and TRBJ1-3, is SAVISQKPSRDICQRGTSLTIQCQVDSQVTMMFWYRQQPGQSLTLIATANQGSEATYESGFVIDKFPISRPNLTFSTLTVSNMSPEDSSIYLCSVWASSGNTIYFGEGSWLTVV.

This rearrangement joins TRBV20-1 to TRBJ1-2; 8 nucleotides line up with TRBD1. Germline V CDR1 and CDR2: DFQATT, SNEGSKA (reference sequence). The V gene end was trimmed by 1 base and the J gene end by 10 bases; junction bases not matched to a gene: 11. This CDR3 has 14 amino acids. The CDR3 sequence is CSARGGGQGALYTF. CDR3 in DNA: TGCAGTGCTAGAGGGGGGGGGCAGGGGGCCCTCTACACCTTC.

This clonotype showed up many times. J is TRBJ1-1 and V is TRBV7-2; weak D call: TRBD1 (6 bases). V was shortened by 5 bases and J by 1 base, with 20 bases between the two germline ends. The CDR3 totals 17 residues. CDR1 is SGHTA and CDR2 is FQGNSA in the germline V gene. In DNA, the CDR3 is TGTGCCAGCAGCCCCTTCGCGACAGGCTGGTCGAACACTGAAGCTTTCTTT. Encoded protein: CASSPFATGWSNTEAFF.

This clonotype was observed a few times. This sequence joins TRBV14 and TRBJ2-1; D gene unclear. In germline, CDR1 is SGHDN, CDR2 FVKESK. The CDR3 loop spans 11 amino acids. Trimming stripped 1 base from V and 9 bases from J, with 4 bases between. CDR3 DNA: TGTGCCAGCAGCCAAGCGTCTGAGCAGTTCTTC. Protein: CASSQASEQFF.

About this clonotype itself: This clone may be a read error of a much larger clone one base away. This rearrangement joins TRBV7-2 to TRBJ1-5, with a weak D call TRBD1 (6 bases). Germline values: CDR1 SGHTA, CDR2 FQGNSA. The CDR3 is made up of 16 amino acids. Trimming shortened V by 2 bases and J by 2 bases, and 13 bases separated the two germline ends. The CDR3 protein is CASSLCGGGGNQPQHF. In nucleotides, the CDR3 is TGTGCCAGCAGCTTATGCGGGGGCGGCGGCAATCAGCCCCAGCATTTT.